The 16 T cell receptor beta chains given below trace back to one sample, sequenced in a study of T cell repertoires in cytomegalovirus infection. The antigens these receptors bind are not known. TCRdb reprocessed the reads with MiXCR, giving one entry per CDR3 protein. The sample holds 350,000 to 400,000 distinct CDR3 sequences, about 32% seen once. The specimen comprised cultured PBMCs, sampled from culture after CMV antigen stimulation. The receptor source for this set is a human donor in good health (CMV status not recorded). Some clones in this sample may be carry-over from other donors' samples.

There are a few counts of this clonotype. The chain recombines TRBV20-1 with TRBJ2-7; no clear D gene. Germline V lookup: CDR1 DFQATT, CDR2 SNEGSKA (reference sequence). Trimming pared 6 bases from V and 6 bases from J, leaving 24 bases between. The CDR3 totals 15 residues. The CDR3: CSALDLAPGIGEQYF. In DNA, the CDR3 is TGCAGTGCCCTGGATTTGGCGCCGGGTATTGGCGAGCAGTACTTC.

The table lists this clonotype with many counts. This rearrangement joins TRBV7-2 to TRBJ2-3; D perhaps matches TRBD2 (5 bases). Germline V gene data show CDR1 as SGHTA and CDR2 as FQGNSA. This CDR3 spans 13 amino acids. V lost 0 bases and J lost 6, with 7 bases in between. CDR3 in DNA: TGTGCCAGCAGCTTAGCTATAGCGGATACGCAGTATTTT. Translating it yields CASSLAIADTQYF. The whole variable domain, remainder taken from reference TRBV7-2 and TRBJ2-3, is GAGVSQSPSNKVTEKGKDVELRCDPISGHTALYWYRQSLGQGLEFLIYFQGNSAPDKSGLPSDRFSAERTGGSVSTLTIQRTQQEDSAVYLCASSLAIADTQYFGPGTRLTVL.

This clonotype turned up a few times. The chain is built from TRBV7-2 and TRBJ1-1; 10 bases map to TRBD1. CDR3 size: 15 residues. V shed 5 bases and J 1 base; nucleotides not matched to a gene: 4. Germline CDR1 SGHTA, CDR2 FQGNSA. CDR3 DNA: TGTGCCAGCAGCAAATGGACAGGGGGGAACACTGAAGCTTTCTTT. Translation: CASSKWTGGNTEAFF.

This clonotype was seen many times. The chain is built from TRBV11-2 and TRBJ1-6; D is ambiguous. The V gene lost 7 bases and the J gene lost 7 bases, with 17 bases spanning the gap. CDR3 length equals 15 residues. In germline, CDR1 is SGHAT, CDR2 FQNNGV. This chain's CDR3 is CASTATAGVNSPLHF. The CDR3 DNA follows: TGTGCCAGCACCGCTACGGCAGGCGTGAATTCACCCCTCCACTTT.

This clonotype was picked up a small number of times. The chain couples TRBV12-3 or TRBV12-4 to TRBJ2-3, with D uncertain. The CDR3 covers 12 residues. V shed 1 base and J shed 6 bases, with 5 bases lying between them. CDR3 DNA sequence: TGTGCCAGCAGTTTAGACTGGGATACGCAGTATTTT. Encoded protein: CASSLDWDTQYF.

This clonotype was seen more than once but under ten times. The chain links TRBV12-3 or TRBV12-4 to TRBJ2-5; TRBD1 matches at 11 bases. The trim removed 5 bases at V and 5 bases at J, leaving 4 bases unmatched. The CDR3 consists of 14 residues. The CDR3 loop reads CASSGTGGLETQYF. CDR3 in DNA: TGTGCCAGCAGTGGGACAGGGGGTCTGGAGACCCAGTACTTC.

The J gene is TRBJ2-3, the V gene TRBV12-3 or TRBV12-4; TRBD1 might be the D (5 bases). Between the trimmed V and J ends, which lost 7 bases and 2 bases, there was a span of 16 bases. The CDR3 runs 15 residues. The CDR3 region has the DNA TGTGCCAGCACGGAAGGGGATTATTTCACAGATACGCAGTATTTT. It translates to CASTEGDYFTDTQYF.

The table lists this clonotype with a few counts. The chain uses TRBV7-2 and TRBJ2-7; a possible D gene is TRBD1 (5 bases). V lost 3 bases to trimming and J lost 3 bases, with 9 bases between them. CDR1 is SGHTA, CDR2 FQGNSA, per germline. The CDR3 sequence is 13 residues long. CDR3 residues: CASSFFQGYEQYV. CDR3 DNA sequence: TGTGCCAGCAGCTTCTTTCAGGGCTACGAGCAGTACGTC.

V gene TRBV7-8 combines with J gene TRBJ2-7; 15 bases line up with TRBD2. This CDR3 comprises 13 residues. The junction had 4 bases not matched to a gene; V was cut back by 4 bases and J by 12 bases. CDR1 is SGHVS, CDR2 FQNEAQ, per germline. CDR3 loop: CASSSGLAGGLYF. CDR3 DNA: TGTGCCAGCAGCTCGGGACTAGCGGGAGGTTTGTACTTC.

Only a few counts were recorded for this clonotype. The chain recombines TRBV12-3 or TRBV12-4 with TRBJ1-5; TRBD1 agrees at 8 bases. The CDR3 has 16 amino acids. With 5 bases clipped from V and 3 bases from J, the junction kept 9 bases outside the gene matches. The CDR3 sequence is CASSRTGLGLNQPQHF. The CDR3 bases are TGTGCCAGCAGTCGGACAGGGCTGGGGCTCAATCAGCCCCAGCATTTT.

This clonotype was counted a few times. The V gene is TRBV6-1, the J gene TRBJ2-6; D is possibly TRBD2 (7 bases). Trimming took 3 bases from V and 3 from J, leaving 9 bases between them. From germline, CDR1 is MNHNS and CDR2 SASEGT. The CDR3 totals 15 residues. This CDR3 reads CASSEGGHGANVLTF. In nucleotides, the CDR3 is TGTGCCAGCAGTGAGGGGGGGCATGGGGCCAACGTCCTGACTTTC.

The rearrangement uses TRBV5-4 and TRBJ2-1; the match to TRBD1 covers 7 bases. The CDR3 spans 17 residues. J was trimmed by 4 bases and V by 4 bases; bases with no gene match: 14. Germline V gene sequence: CDR1 SGHNT, CDR2 YYREEE (reference sequence). As DNA, the CDR3 is TGTGCCAGCAGCCAGCCGTTCGAGGGGGCGACTTACAATGAGCAGTTCTTC. This translates into CASSQPFEGATYNEQFF. The complete variable domain, with remaining parts taken from reference TRBV5-4 and TRBJ2-1, reads ETGVTQSPTHLIKTRGQQVTLRCSSQSGHNTVSWYQQALGQGPQFIFQYYREEENGRGNFPPRFSGLQFPNYSSELNVNALELDDSALYLCASSQPFEGATYNEQFFGPGTRLTVL.

This chain connects TRBV19 to TRBJ2-1; D is perhaps TRBD2 (6 bases). V was clipped by 3 bases and J by 4 bases, with 13 bases between them. Germline V lookup: CDR1 LNHDA, CDR2 SQIVND (reference sequence). The CDR3 extends over 15 amino acids. The CDR3, as DNA: TGTGCCAGTAGTATCAGGGCTAGCGCATACAATGAGCAGTTCTTC. Its translation is CASSIRASAYNEQFF.

This clonotype was seen a handful of times. The chain links TRBV6-2 or TRBV6-3 to TRBJ2-2, with D hard to call. The germline V and J ends were trimmed by 7 bases and 1 base, with 10 bases remaining between them. Germline assignment: CDR1 MNHEY and CDR2 SVGEGT. The CDR3 spans 14 residues. This CDR3 is CASTQLLNTGELFF. DNA for the CDR3: TGTGCCAGCACCCAGCTCTTGAACACCGGGGAGCTGTTTTTT.

This clonotype was seen repeatedly, ten times or more. The chain carries TRBV12-3 or TRBV12-4 and TRBJ2-7; the match to TRBD1 covers 11 bases. The CDR3 length is 17 residues. Trimming removed 5 bases from V and 3 bases from J; junction bases left unmatched: 12. CDR3 bases: TGTGCCAGCAGTCCGTATGCCGGACAGGGGGCTTTCTACGAGCAGTACTTC. Its protein product is CASSPYAGQGAFYEQYF.

The genes are TRBV7-2 and TRBJ1-1; D is perhaps TRBD1 (5 bases). CDR3 length equals 13 residues. Germline V gene lookup returns CDR1 SGHTA and CDR2 FQGNSA. The V and J ends lost 8 bases and 0 bases respectively, with 10 bases between them. The CDR3 region is CASSGTLNTEAFF. The CDR3 DNA reads TGTGCCAGCTCTGGGACTCTGAACACTGAAGCTTTCTTT.